This T cell receptor (beta chain) was identified during a study of shared clonotypes between healthy human individuals. Only in-frame clones appear in the TCRdb table, and some are missing; sequencing was by immunoSEQ multiplex PCR. This table has millions of clones, around 94% appearing once. Looked up from germline, CDR1 is MNHEY and CDR2 is SVGAGI. The CDR3 is made up of 12 amino acids. V dropped 8 bases and J dropped 1; count of bases not matched to a gene: 1. Sample: naive CD4+ T cells sorted from blood. Subset of the sample: CD45RA+ positively selected. The gene calls are TRBV6-5 and TRBJ2-5; TRBD2 agrees at 7 bases. The origin of this receptor is a man between 18 and 29 years old in good health. Written as DNA, the CDR3 is TGTGCCAGCGGGAGGGTCCAAGAGACCCAGTACTTC. This encodes CASGRVQETQYF.